This T cell receptor (beta chain) was found in a study of blood T cell repertoires in COVID-19. Study details: T cells, B-cell-depleted T cells, or PBMCs provided the cDNA or gDNA that served as material.

Those who participated ranged in age from about 18 to 89 years and resided in about two dozen US areas. How the authors handled the data: Estimated nucleated cell counts came from reference gene primer amplification. Only in-frame clones appear in the TCRdb table, and some are missing; sequencing was by immunoSEQ multiplex PCR. Clone size and the V and J calls come from that table; the DNA yielded D and trimming. The sample has 250,000 to 300,000 clones, 80% to 90% seen once. This sequence originates from a man under 40 with acute COVID-19. The sample was PBMCs or T cells enriched from blood (not recorded which).

Here the CDR3 reads CASSIDGTYVNEQFF. The CDR3 region has the DNA TGTGCCAGTAGTATCGATGGGACTTACGTGAATGAGCAGTTCTTC. J is TRBJ2-1 and V is TRBV19, with D possibly matching TRBD2 (6 bases). This CDR3 is 15 amino acids long. CDR1 and CDR2 from the germline V gene are LNHDA and SQIVND (reference sequence). The ends were cut back, 3 bases at V and 7 bases at J, with 16 bases in the middle.